The source of this T cell receptor beta chain is a study of shared clonotypes between healthy human individuals. As for the study in general: Aged between 18 and 49, the donors were a couple of women and a few men.

The assay was run at deep level. Clones were sequenced by immunoSEQ multiplex PCR, and TCRdb holds only the in-frame ones, with some missing. The table lists about 470,000 clones, about four fifths of them singletons. This clone was found a few times. None of the donors, who were healthy HIV-negative adults, had recently had acute infections or vaccinations. The V gene's germline CDR1 is MNHGY and CDR2 SAAAGT. V was clipped by 5 bases and J by 3 bases; unmatched bases: 13. The CDR3 runs 16 residues. The source material was PBMCs. V is TRBV6-8 and J is TRBJ2-7, with TRBD1 identical over 7 bases. This TCR was recovered from a woman in her forties in good health. Some clones in this sample may be carry-over from other donors' samples. CDR3 DNA: TGTGCCAGCAGTCCCGGGACAGAGAATGGCTGCTACGAGCAGTACTTC. It is translated as CASSPGTENGCYEQYF.